The 26 T cell receptor beta chains below were found in one sample sequenced in a study of cytomegalovirus exposure and HLA in healthy donors. PCR used 60 Vbeta primers and 13 Jbeta primers. Profiling relied on immunoSEQ multiplex PCR, and the TCRdb table lists in-frame clones only, not all of them. The repertoire has about 200,000 clones, 82% of them found once; the top ten carry roughly 0.1%. Sequencing used PBMCs. The receptors derive from a boy between 2 and 10 years old in good health and CMV-seronegative.

The chain combines TRBV5-4 with TRBJ1-6; 8 positions agree with TRBD1. In germline, CDR1 is SGHNT, CDR2 YYREEE (reference sequence). V lost 2 bases, J lost 7 bases, and 2 bases stayed unmatched. This CDR3 has 14 residues. The CDR3 loop reads CASSLRTGNSPLHF. The CDR3 DNA is TGTGCCAGCAGCTTACGGACAGGGAATTCACCCCTCCACTTT.

The rearrangement links TRBV5-4 to TRBJ2-3, with TRBD1 as a possible D gene (6 bases). The ends were cut back, 0 bases at V and 6 bases at J, with 11 bases in the middle. The germline V gene encodes CDR1 SGHNT and CDR2 YYREEE (reference sequence). This CDR3 has 14 amino acids. CDR3 sequence: CASSLEAGEDTQYF. DNA for the CDR3: TGTGCCAGCAGCTTGGAGGCAGGGGAGGATACGCAGTATTTT.

V gene TRBV7-9 combines with J gene TRBJ1-2, with D tentatively TRBD1 (5 bases). The ends were cut back, 1 base at V and 6 bases at J, with 15 bases in the middle. This CDR3 spans 15 amino acids. CDR1 is SEHNR and CDR2 is FQNEAQ in the germline V gene (reference sequence). The CDR3 DNA follows: TGTGCCAGCAGCTTAGAGCGGGGACTCTCGGATGGCTACACCTTC. The encoded protein is CASSLERGLSDGYTF. Drawing the rest from reference TRBV7-9 and TRBJ1-2, the complete variable domain is DTGVSQNPRHKITKRGQNVTFRCDPISEHNRLYWYRQTLGQGPEFLTYFQNEAQLEKSRLLSDRFSAERPKGSFSTLEIQRTEQGDSAMYLCASSLERGLSDGYTFGSGTRLTVV.

V and J are TRBV5-1 and TRBJ2-5; D is unclear. The J call may be faulty, since TRBJ2-7 better matches the DNA end. CDR1 is SGHRS and CDR2 is YFSETQ in the germline V gene. The CDR3 loop spans 13 amino acids. For the CDR3, the DNA is TGCGCCAGCAGCTTCGAGAATTCCTACGAGCAGTACTTC. Encoded protein: CASSFENSYEQYF.

The chain carries TRBV9 and TRBJ2-5; TRBD1 might be the D (6 bases). Germline V gives CDR1 SGDLS, CDR2 YYNGEE. Trimming shortened V by 0 bases and J by 0 bases, and 6 bases separated the two germline ends. CDR3 length: 14 residues. CDR3 residues: CASSVDRDQETQYF. The CDR3 nucleotides are TGTGCCAGCAGCGTAGACAGGGACCAAGAGACCCAGTACTTC. Combining the CDR3 with reference TRBV9 and TRBJ2-5 gives the whole variable domain DSGVTQTPKHLITATGQRVTLRCSPRSGDLSVYWYQQSLDQGLQFLIQYYNGEERAKGNILERFSAQQFPDLHSELNLSSLELGDSALYFCASSVDRDQETQYFGPGTRLLVL.

The chain employs TRBV2 and TRBJ2-3; 7 bases match TRBD2. V shed 8 bases, J shed 0 bases, and the junction held 2 bases outside the gene matches. The CDR3 loop spans 13 amino acids. The germline V gene encodes CDR1 SNHLY and CDR2 FYNNEI. In nucleotides, the CDR3 is TGTGCCAGCGGGGGGGAAAGCACAGATACGCAGTATTTT. Translation gives CASGGESTDTQYF.

The V gene is TRBV7-9, the J gene TRBJ1-1, with unresolved D. The V and J ends lost 5 bases and 2 bases respectively, with 3 bases between them. Germline CDR1 is SEHNR and CDR2 is FQNEAQ (reference sequence). The CDR3 has 11 amino acids. CDR3 nucleotide sequence: TGTGCCAGCAGCCAAAACACTGAAGCTTTCTTT. Amino acids: CASSQNTEAFF.

The chain employs TRBV5-1 and TRBJ1-4; 9 bases are shared with TRBD1. This CDR3 has 13 residues. Germline-derived CDR1 and CDR2 are SGHRS and YFSETQ. With 4 bases clipped from V and 5 bases from J, the junction kept 0 bases outside the gene matches. CDR3 in DNA: TGCGCCAGCAGCGACAGGGGGAATGAAAAACTGTTTTTT. It specifies CASSDRGNEKLFF.

The gene calls are TRBV18 and TRBJ2-3; 9 bases are shared with TRBD2. CDR3 length equals 15 residues. With V trimmed by 2 bases and J by 8 bases, 8 bases remained unmatched. Germline lookup yields CDR1 KGHSH and CDR2 LQKENI. CDR3 region: CASSPERQRGVTQYF. CDR3 nucleotide sequence: TGTGCCAGCTCACCAGAGAGGCAGCGGGGGGTTACGCAGTATTTT.

The CDR3 DNA reads as TGTGCCAGCAGCCAAGATGTAACAACGAACACTGAAGCTTTCTTT. Translating gives CASSQDVTTNTEAFF. This chain links TRBV4-2 with TRBJ1-1; no definite D call. There are 15 residues in the CDR3. V gave up 0 bases and J gave up 1 base, with 9 bases separating them. Germline CDR1 reads LGHNA; CDR2 reads YNFKEQ.

The table lists this clone with a few counts. The V gene is TRBV2, the J gene TRBJ1-1, with 8 bases that match TRBD1. Germline lookup yields CDR1 SNHLY and CDR2 FYNNEI. With V trimmed by 5 bases and J by 10 bases, 6 bases remained unmatched. The CDR3 has 12 residues. The CDR3 region is CASSPQGVGAFF. The CDR3 nucleotides are TGTGCCAGCAGTCCACAGGGGGTGGGAGCTTTCTTT.

J is TRBJ1-3 and V is TRBV23-1; D is possibly TRBD1 (5 bases). TRBV23-1 is classed as an ORF, of uncertain function. This CDR3 region has 13 residues. V dropped 7 bases and J dropped 0 bases, with 7 bases sitting between them. CDR3 bases: TGCGCCAGCACAGGGCGCTCTGGAAACACCATATATTTT. Translating it yields CASTGRSGNTIYF.

V gene TRBV7-6 combines with J gene TRBJ2-7; D not resolved. CDR3 length equals 17 residues. Germline CDR1 reads SGHVS; CDR2 reads FNYEAQ. The germline V and J ends were trimmed by 2 bases and 3 bases, with 20 bases remaining between them. The CDR3 protein is CASSLLTPGSPSYEQYF. CDR3 coding DNA: TGTGCCAGCAGCTTACTGACCCCGGGTTCCCCTAGCTACGAGCAGTACTTC.

The chain couples TRBV7-6 to TRBJ2-3, with D unclear. Germline loops: CDR1 SGHVS, CDR2 FNYEAQ. Trimming took off 5 bases at V and 4 bases at J, with 7 bases between the two ends. CDR3 size: 12 residues. CDR3 sequence: CASSPRADTQYF. The DNA of the CDR3 is TGTGCCAGCAGCCCCCGGGCAGATACGCAGTATTTT. The full variable domain, rest sourced from reference TRBV7-6 and TRBJ2-3, is GAGVSQSPRYKVTKRGQDVALRCDPISGHVSLYWYRQALGQGPEFLTYFNYEAQQDKSGLPNDRFSAERPEGSISTLTIQRTEQRDSAMYRCASSPRADTQYFGPGTRLTVL.

This clone was recorded once. The genes are TRBV15 and TRBJ2-7; perhaps TRBD1 as D (5 bases). Per the germline V gene, CDR1 is LNHNV and CDR2 is YYDKDF (reference sequence). The CDR3 is 16 amino acids. V lost 1 base and J 6 bases, leaving 19 bases between the germline ends. In DNA, the CDR3 is TGTGCCACCAGCAGAGGATCTAGGGGAAGGCTTACCGAGCAGTACTTC. This encodes CATSRGSRGRLTEQYF. Based on the CDR3 plus reference TRBV15 and TRBJ2-7, the full variable domain is DAMVIQNPRYQVTQFGKPVTLSCSQTLNHNVMYWYQQKSSQAPKLLFHYYDKDFNNEADTPDNFQSRRPNTSFCFLDIRSPGLGDTAMYLCATSRGSRGRLTEQYFGPGTRLTVT.

The chain uses TRBV7-6 and TRBJ2-1, with 7 nucleotides matching TRBD2. Germline CDR1 reads SGHVS; CDR2 reads FNYEAQ. The CDR3 extends over 15 amino acids. The V segment lost 2 bases and the J segment 5 bases; nucleotides outside the gene matches: 6. The CDR3 reads CASSLYLADDNEQFF. The CDR3 coding sequence is TGTGCCAGCAGCTTATACCTAGCGGACGACAATGAGCAGTTCTTC.

This sequence joins TRBV4-2 and TRBJ2-3, with TRBD2 identical over 9 bases. Germline V lookup: CDR1 LGHNA, CDR2 YNFKEQ. The CDR3 loop spans 17 amino acids. The junction had 11 bases not matched to a gene; V was cut back by 6 bases and J by 1 base. The chain's CDR3 is CASSQARGGPRTDTQYF. Written as DNA, the CDR3 is TGTGCCAGCAGTCAGGCGCGGGGGGGCCCCCGCACAGATACGCAGTATTTT.

This clone was observed once. This chain uses TRBV19 with TRBJ1-5; 8 bases fit TRBD1. Germline assignment: CDR1 LNHDA and CDR2 SQIVND (reference sequence). Trimming took 7 bases from V and 11 from J; bases not matched to a gene: 16. CDR3 length: 15 amino acids. CDR3 sequence: CASTPQGGYMAAQHF. The DNA for the CDR3 is TGTGCCAGTACCCCACAGGGGGGGTATATGGCGGCCCAGCATTTT. Based on the CDR3 plus reference TRBV19 and TRBJ1-5, the full variable domain is DGGITQSPKYLFRKEGQNVTLSCEQNLNHDAMYWYRQDPGQGLRLIYYSQIVNDFQKGDIAEGYSVSREKKESFPLTVTSAQKNPTAFYLCASTPQGGYMAAQHFGDGTRLSIL.

The CDR3: CASSQDPFVQGGNTEAFF. The CDR3 DNA reads as TGCGCCAGCAGCCAAGATCCTTTCGTCCAGGGGGGGAACACTGAAGCTTTCTTT. J is TRBJ1-1 and V is TRBV4-3; TRBD1 agrees at 7 bases. The germline V gene has CDR1 LGHNA and CDR2 YSLEER. V shed 0 bases, J shed 1 base, and the junction held 11 bases outside the gene matches. The CDR3 totals 18 residues.

This chain links TRBV18 with TRBJ2-5; D remains unclear. The germline V and J ends were trimmed by 3 bases and 5 bases, with 10 bases remaining between them. From germline, CDR1 is KGHSH and CDR2 LQKENI. The CDR3 is made up of 13 amino acids. The CDR3 is CASSPTPSETQYF. The CDR3 nucleotides read TGTGCCAGCTCACCGACTCCGTCGGAGACCCAGTACTTC.

This chain joins TRBV19 and TRBJ1-2, with D unresolved. The germline V gene has CDR1 LNHDA and CDR2 SQIVND (reference sequence). Trimming pared 6 bases from V and 0 bases from J, leaving 11 bases between. The CDR3 has 14 amino acids. The CDR3 DNA is TGTGCCAGTAGATGGGCGGGTTCTAACTATGGCTACACCTTC. Translated: CASRWAGSNYGYTF. Based on the CDR3 plus reference TRBV19 and TRBJ1-2, the full variable domain is DGGITQSPKYLFRKEGQNVTLSCEQNLNHDAMYWYRQDPGQGLRLIYYSQIVNDFQKGDIAEGYSVSREKKESFPLTVTSAQKNPTAFYLCASRWAGSNYGYTFGSGTRLTVV.

This sequence joins TRBV19 and TRBJ1-2; the D gene is possibly TRBD1 (5 bases). The ends were cut back, 5 bases at V and 8 bases at J, with 12 bases in the middle. CDR3 length: 12 amino acids. Germline assignment: CDR1 LNHDA and CDR2 SQIVND (reference sequence). The CDR3 region has the DNA TGTGCCAGTAGTCACAGGAAGGGAGGCTACACCTTC. Translation gives CASSHRKGGYTF.

The chain links TRBV9 to TRBJ2-1, with D possibly TRBD1 on 6 matching bases. With 0 bases removed from V and 7 bases from J, the gap between germline ends came to 14 bases. CDR1 and CDR2 from the germline V gene are SGDLS and YYNGEE. The CDR3 runs to 15 residues. CDR3 in DNA: TGTGCCAGCAGCGTAGGAGGGACAAACGTAAATGAGCAGTTCTTC. It codes for CASSVGGTNVNEQFF.

The chain carries TRBV15 and TRBJ1-2; unclear D gene. The CDR3 covers 13 residues. V was shortened by 2 bases and J by 6 bases, with 10 bases between the two germline ends. The germline CDR1 and CDR2 sequences are LNHNV and YYDKDF (reference sequence). The CDR3 DNA sequence: TGTGCCACCAGCAGAAAAGGGAGAGATGGCTACACCTTC. Translation gives CATSRKGRDGYTF.

The chain has TRBV6-1 and TRBJ1-2; no clear D gene. The CDR3 runs 13 residues. Germline assignment: CDR1 MNHNS and CDR2 SASEGT. V lost 7 bases to trimming and J lost 6 bases, with 15 bases between them. The CDR3 DNA reads TGTGCCAGCATAAACCAGCTTGCGGATGGCTACACCTTC. This encodes CASINQLADGYTF.

This clone was found a few times. The chain links TRBV7-2 to TRBJ2-2, with 10 positions matching TRBD1. The V segment lost 6 bases and the J segment 5 bases; nucleotides outside the gene matches: 6. CDR3 length equals 15 residues. CDR1 SGHTA and CDR2 FQGNSA come from the germline V gene. The CDR3 sequence: CASRPGTGDTGELFF. The CDR3 DNA sequence: TGTGCCAGCAGACCCGGGACAGGGGATACCGGGGAGCTGTTTTTT. Full variable domain (rest looked up from reference TRBV7-2 and TRBJ2-2): GAGVSQSPSNKVTEKGKDVELRCDPISGHTALYWYRQSLGQGLEFLIYFQGNSAPDKSGLPSDRFSAERTGGSVSTLTIQRTQQEDSAVYLCASRPGTGDTGELFFGEGSRLTVL.